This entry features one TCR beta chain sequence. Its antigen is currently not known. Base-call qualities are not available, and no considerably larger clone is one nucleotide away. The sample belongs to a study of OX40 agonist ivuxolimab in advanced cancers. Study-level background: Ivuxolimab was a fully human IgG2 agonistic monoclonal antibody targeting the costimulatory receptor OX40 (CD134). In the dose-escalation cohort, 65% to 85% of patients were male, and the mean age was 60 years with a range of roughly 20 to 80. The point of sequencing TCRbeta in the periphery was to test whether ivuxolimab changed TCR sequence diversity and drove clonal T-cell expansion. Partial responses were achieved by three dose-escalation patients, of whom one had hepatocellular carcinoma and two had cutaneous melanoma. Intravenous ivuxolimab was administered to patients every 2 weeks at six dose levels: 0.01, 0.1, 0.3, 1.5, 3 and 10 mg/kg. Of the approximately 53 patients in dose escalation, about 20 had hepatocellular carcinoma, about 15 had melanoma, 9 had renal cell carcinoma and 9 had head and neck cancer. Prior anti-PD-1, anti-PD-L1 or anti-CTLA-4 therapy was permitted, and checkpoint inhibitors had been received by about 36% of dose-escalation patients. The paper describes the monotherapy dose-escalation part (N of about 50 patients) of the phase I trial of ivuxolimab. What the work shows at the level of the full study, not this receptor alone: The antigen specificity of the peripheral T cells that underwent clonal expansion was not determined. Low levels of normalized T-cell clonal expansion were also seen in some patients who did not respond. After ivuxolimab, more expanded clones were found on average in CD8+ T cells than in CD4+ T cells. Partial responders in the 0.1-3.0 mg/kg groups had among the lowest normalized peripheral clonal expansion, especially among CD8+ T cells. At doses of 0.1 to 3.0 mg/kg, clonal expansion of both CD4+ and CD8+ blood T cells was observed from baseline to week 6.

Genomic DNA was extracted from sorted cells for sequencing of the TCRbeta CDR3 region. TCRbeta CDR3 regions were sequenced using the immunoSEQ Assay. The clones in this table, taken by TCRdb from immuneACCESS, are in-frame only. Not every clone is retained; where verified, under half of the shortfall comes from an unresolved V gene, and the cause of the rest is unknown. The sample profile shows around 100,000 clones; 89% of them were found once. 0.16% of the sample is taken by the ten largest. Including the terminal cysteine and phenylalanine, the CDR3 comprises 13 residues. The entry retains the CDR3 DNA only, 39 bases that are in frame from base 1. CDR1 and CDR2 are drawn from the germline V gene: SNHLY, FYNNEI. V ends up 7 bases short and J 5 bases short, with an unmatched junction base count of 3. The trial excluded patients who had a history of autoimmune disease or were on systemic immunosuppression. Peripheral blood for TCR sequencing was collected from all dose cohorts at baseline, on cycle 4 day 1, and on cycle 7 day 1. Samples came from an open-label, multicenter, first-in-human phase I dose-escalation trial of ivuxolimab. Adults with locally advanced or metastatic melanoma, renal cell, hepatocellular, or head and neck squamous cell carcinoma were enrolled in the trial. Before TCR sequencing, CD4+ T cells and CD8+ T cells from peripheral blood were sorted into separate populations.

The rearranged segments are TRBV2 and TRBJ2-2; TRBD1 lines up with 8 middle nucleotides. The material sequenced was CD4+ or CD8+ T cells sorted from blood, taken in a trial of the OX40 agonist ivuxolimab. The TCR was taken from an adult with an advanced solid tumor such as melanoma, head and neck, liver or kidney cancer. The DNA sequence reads TGTGCCAGCACCAGACAGGGGACCGGGGAGCTGTTTTTT. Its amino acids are CASTRQGTGELFF.